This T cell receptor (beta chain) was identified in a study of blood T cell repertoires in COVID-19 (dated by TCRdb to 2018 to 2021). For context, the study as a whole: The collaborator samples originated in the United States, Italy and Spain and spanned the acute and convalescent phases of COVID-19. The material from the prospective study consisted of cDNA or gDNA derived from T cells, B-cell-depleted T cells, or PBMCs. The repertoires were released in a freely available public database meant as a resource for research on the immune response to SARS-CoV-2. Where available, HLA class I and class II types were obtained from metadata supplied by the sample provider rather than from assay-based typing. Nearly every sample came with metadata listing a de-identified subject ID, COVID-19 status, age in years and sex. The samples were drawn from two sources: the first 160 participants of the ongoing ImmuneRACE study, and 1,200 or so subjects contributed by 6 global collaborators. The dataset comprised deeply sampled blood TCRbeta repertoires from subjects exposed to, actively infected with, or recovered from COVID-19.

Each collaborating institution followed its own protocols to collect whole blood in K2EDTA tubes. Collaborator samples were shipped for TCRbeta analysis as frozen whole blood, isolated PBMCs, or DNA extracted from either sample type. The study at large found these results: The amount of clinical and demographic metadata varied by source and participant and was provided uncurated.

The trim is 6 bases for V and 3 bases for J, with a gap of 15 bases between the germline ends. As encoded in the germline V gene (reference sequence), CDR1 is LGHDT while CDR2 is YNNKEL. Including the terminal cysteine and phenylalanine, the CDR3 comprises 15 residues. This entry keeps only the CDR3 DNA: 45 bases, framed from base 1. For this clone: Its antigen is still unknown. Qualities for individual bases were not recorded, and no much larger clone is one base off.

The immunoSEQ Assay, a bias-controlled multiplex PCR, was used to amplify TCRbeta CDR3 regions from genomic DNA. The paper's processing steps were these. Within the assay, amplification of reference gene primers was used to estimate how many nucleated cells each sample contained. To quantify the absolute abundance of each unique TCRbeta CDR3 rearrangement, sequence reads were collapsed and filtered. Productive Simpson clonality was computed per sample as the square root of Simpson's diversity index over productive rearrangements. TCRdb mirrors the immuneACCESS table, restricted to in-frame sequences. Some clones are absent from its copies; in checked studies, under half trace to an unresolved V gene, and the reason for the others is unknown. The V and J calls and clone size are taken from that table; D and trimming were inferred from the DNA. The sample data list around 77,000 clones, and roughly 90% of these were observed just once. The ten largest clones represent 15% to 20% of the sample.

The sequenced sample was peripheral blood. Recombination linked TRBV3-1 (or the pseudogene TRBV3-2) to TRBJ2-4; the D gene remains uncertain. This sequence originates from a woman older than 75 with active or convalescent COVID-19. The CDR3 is CASSRRQVGKNIQYF. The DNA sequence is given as TGTGCCAGCAGTCGGCGACAAGTCGGCAAAAACATTCAGTACTTC.